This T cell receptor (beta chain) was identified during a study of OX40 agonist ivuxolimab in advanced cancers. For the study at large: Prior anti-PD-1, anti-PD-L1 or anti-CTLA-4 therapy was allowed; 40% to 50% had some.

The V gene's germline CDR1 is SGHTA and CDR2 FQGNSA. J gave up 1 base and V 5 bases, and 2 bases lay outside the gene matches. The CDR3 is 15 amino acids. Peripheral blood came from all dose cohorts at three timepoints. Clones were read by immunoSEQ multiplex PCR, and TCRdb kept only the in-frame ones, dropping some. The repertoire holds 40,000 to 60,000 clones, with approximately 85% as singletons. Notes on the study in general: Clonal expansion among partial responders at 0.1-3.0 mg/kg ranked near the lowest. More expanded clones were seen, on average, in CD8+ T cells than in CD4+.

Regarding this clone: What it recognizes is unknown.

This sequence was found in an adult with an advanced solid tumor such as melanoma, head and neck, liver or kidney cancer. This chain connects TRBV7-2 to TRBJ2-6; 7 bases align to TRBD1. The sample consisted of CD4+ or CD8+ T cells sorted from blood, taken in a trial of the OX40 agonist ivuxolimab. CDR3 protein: CASSAGGSGANVLTF. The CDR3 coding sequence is TGTGCCAGCAGCGCAGGGGGATCTGGGGCCAACGTCCTGACTTTC.